A selection of T cell receptor beta chains follows, all from one sample in a study of T cell repertoires in cytomegalovirus infection. From the reads, TCRdb called clonotypes with MiXCR, one entry per CDR3 protein. The sample shows roughly 280,000 distinct CDR3 sequences, roughly 15% of them seen only once. Sequencing used PBMCs. The receptors were gathered from a human donor in good health (CMV status not recorded). Some clones in this sample may be carry-over from other donors' samples. CDR3s include the opening cysteine and the closing phenylalanine or tryptophan. The order of the fields is CDR3 length, V gene, CDR3 protein.

CDR3 length: 12; V gene: TRBV10-3; CDR3 protein: CATSRGNTEAFF
CDR3 length: 14; V gene: TRBV20-1; CDR3 protein: CSARTTDSPGELFF
CDR3 length: 13; V gene: TRBV19; CDR3 protein: CASRGAIGTEAFF
CDR3 length: 14; V gene: TRBV19; CDR3 protein: CASTRVGDNQPQHF
CDR3 length: 14; V gene: TRBV12-3/TRBV12-4; CDR3 protein: CASRPGTEGHQLFF
CDR3 length: 17; V gene: TRBV7-2; CDR3 protein: CASSLSRGGAVNQPQHF
CDR3 length: 16; V gene: TRBV20-1; CDR3 protein: CSAKTTSASSYNEQFF
CDR3 length: 15; V gene: TRBV7-2; CDR3 protein: CASSLGLVFQETQYF
CDR3 length: 14; V gene: TRBV7-3; CDR3 protein: CASSLGSATGELFF
CDR3 length: 14; V gene: TRBV28; CDR3 protein: CASSGGGGYYGYTF
CDR3 length: 17; V gene: TRBV6-6; CDR3 protein: CASSYSRRFDPNQPQHF
CDR3 length: 15; V gene: TRBV6-4; CDR3 protein: CASSTLAGGPDEQFF
CDR3 length: 15; V gene: TRBV20-1; CDR3 protein: CSARPLAGGPDTQYF
CDR3 length: 21; V gene: TRBV7-8; CDR3 protein: CASSLGPSVGLRIATVDGYTF
CDR3 length: 14; V gene: TRBV29-1; CDR3 protein: CSVEQEAFGVGYTF
CDR3 length: 15; V gene: TRBV7-2; CDR3 protein: CASSLRRGGNNEQFF
CDR3 length: 14; V gene: TRBV28; CDR3 protein: CASSWIAGEVEQYF
CDR3 length: 14; V gene: TRBV7-2; CDR3 protein: CASSLSGAKNIQYF
CDR3 length: 20; V gene: TRBV7-2; CDR3 protein: CASSLAGGTGGGIRRYEQYF
CDR3 length: 15; V gene: TRBV5-1; CDR3 protein: CASRSLTSSHGELFF
CDR3 length: 11; V gene: TRBV7-2; CDR3 protein: CASSLRDTQYF
CDR3 length: 12; V gene: TRBV6-2/TRBV6-3; CDR3 protein: CASSGDNQPQHF
CDR3 length: 15; V gene: TRBV7-6; CDR3 protein: CASSLVGGPTDTQYF